The clone carrying this T cell receptor beta chain came up a few times. The data were taken from a study of T-cell memory formation after mild COVID-19. TCRdb called the 5' RACE reads again in MiXCR, with one record for every CDR3 protein. The table includes 200,000 to 250,000 distinct CDR3 sequences, more than 9% detected once. Germline loops: CDR1 LGHNA, CDR2 YNFKEQ. J lost 3 bases, V lost 4 bases, and 8 bases had no gene match. This CDR3 region has 17 residues. The chain recombines TRBV4-2 with TRBJ2-2, with 10 bases matching TRBD2. Source material: PBMCs or a T cell subset sorted from them (not recorded which). This TCR was sampled from a man between 18 and 35 years old who had mild COVID-19 (a few samples of this study predate the infection). Cell type and time point are not known. CDR3 DNA sequence: TGTGCCAGCAGCCGCCATAGCGGGGGGCACGACACCGGGGAGCTGTTTTTT. It specifies CASSRHSGGHDTGELFF.